Below, one T cell receptor (beta chain) is given with its context. The antigen is not known. Germline loops: CDR1 SGHTA, CDR2 FQGTGA. Trimming took 5 bases from V and 10 from J; bases not matched to a gene: 11. This CDR3 is 15 amino acids long. This entry is derived from a study of the immune and genomic landscape of osteosarcoma. Study as a whole: Poor-risk disease predominated: approximately 75% unfavorable response, 67% deceased. Study-wide results and caveats: Immune-hot C3 tumors showed higher but still low clonality than cold C1.

Produced via immunoSEQ multiplex PCR; TCRdb's table is partial and in-frame only. The table has 2,500 or so clones, 65% to 80% seen once. The TCR was taken from a man between 18 and 29 years old with osteosarcoma. The material sequenced was tumor tissue from a local recurrence in the femur. The rearrangement joins TRBV7-3 to TRBJ1-6; 7 bases agree with TRBD1. In nucleotides, the CDR3 is TGTGCCAGCAGCCAAGCGACAGGGCGGGGCTCACCCCTCCACTTT. This translates into CASSQATGRGSPLHF.